Presented here are 29 T cell receptor beta chains from one specimen sequenced in a study of T cell responses to AZD1222 COVID-19 vaccine (TCRdb year 2021). Per the publication, the time point label means: baseline before first vaccination. Libraries were constructed by the immunoSEQ multiplex PCR assay. Not all clones reach the TCRdb copy of this immuneACCESS table, which keeps in-frame sequences only. Checked studies attribute under half of the gap to unresolved V genes and leave the rest unexplained. In all, the sample holds about 130,000 clones, and around 84% of those were seen once. The ten largest clonotypes hold about 4% of the sample. Sample: peripheral blood, taken on day 0 of AZD1222 vaccination. These receptors were collected from an adult in good health.

This clone was observed once. The rearrangement uses TRBV6-6 and TRBJ1-5; D ambiguous. CDR3 length: 15 amino acids. Per the germline V gene, CDR1 is MNHNY and CDR2 is SVGAGI (reference sequence). Trimming took off 1 base at V and 6 bases at J, with 13 bases between the two ends. CDR3 sequence: CASSYLGPRSQPQHF. CDR3 in DNA: TGTGCCAGCAGTTACTTAGGACCCAGGAGTCAGCCCCAGCATTTT.

This clone was counted a single time. This chain connects TRBV6-5 to TRBJ1-1; no clear D. Germline V gene data show CDR1 as MNHEY and CDR2 as SVGAGI. The CDR3 length is 11 residues. Trimming removed 6 bases at V and 4 bases at J, with 6 bases between. The CDR3 nucleotides are TGTGCCAGCAGGACAACCACTGAAGCTTTCTTT. It translates to CASRTTTEAFF.

The rearrangement links TRBV5-4 to TRBJ2-5; D is unresolved. Germline CDR1 SGHNT, CDR2 YYREEE (reference sequence). The CDR3 totals 14 residues. The germline V and J ends were trimmed by 0 bases and 5 bases, with 11 bases remaining between them. Here the CDR3 reads CASSLGSGPETQYF. Written as DNA, the CDR3 is TGTGCCAGCAGCTTGGGATCGGGCCCGGAGACCCAGTACTTC.

This clone appeared a few times. This chain uses TRBV6-5 with TRBJ1-5, with D maybe TRBD1 (6 bases). With 5 bases removed from V and 0 bases from J, the gap between germline ends came to 11 bases. The CDR3 has 15 amino acids. Germline V gene lookup returns CDR1 MNHEY and CDR2 SVGAGI. CDR3 amino acids: CASSIWTVSNQPQHF. CDR3 nucleotide sequence: TGTGCCAGCAGTATCTGGACAGTTAGCAATCAGCCCCAGCATTTT.

This chain uses TRBV10-3 with TRBJ1-1; D may be TRBD1 (6 bases). Trimming pared 3 bases from V and 5 bases from J, leaving 10 bases between. Germline V gene data show CDR1 as ENHRY and CDR2 as SYGVKD. This CDR3 spans 13 amino acids. This CDR3 reads CAISDLGGTEAFF. CDR3 bases: TGTGCCATCAGTGACCTAGGGGGAACTGAAGCTTTCTTT.

This rearrangement joins TRBV5-1 to TRBJ1-1; 9 bases match TRBD1. Unmatched junction bases numbered 7, after V lost 0 bases and J lost 4 bases. Germline V gene sequence: CDR1 SGHRS, CDR2 YFSETQ. The CDR3 is 16 residues long. CDR3 sequence: CASSLATGGRGTEAFF. The CDR3 nucleotides read TGCGCCAGCAGCTTGGCCACAGGGGGCAGGGGCACTGAAGCTTTCTTT. The full variable domain, its missing parts supplied by reference TRBV5-1 and TRBJ1-1, is KAGVTQTPRYLIKTRGQQVTLSCSPISGHRSVSWYQQTPGQGLQFLFEYFSETQRNKGNFPGRFSGRQFSNSRSEMNVSTLELGDSALYLCASSLATGGRGTEAFFGQGTRLTVV.

The chain recombines TRBV7-3 with TRBJ1-2; TRBD1 aligns across 10 bases. After removal of 5 bases from V and 3 bases from J, the junction contained 6 bases not matched to a gene. CDR1 is SGHTA, CDR2 FQGTGA, per germline. This CDR3 has 15 residues. The CDR3 region has the DNA TGTGCCAGCAGCCCATGGACAGGGGGGGACTATGGCTACACCTTC. It encodes CASSPWTGGDYGYTF.

CDR3 bases: TGCGCCAGCAGCTTCATGCGTTCGGAGGGCCGGGGCACTGAAGCTTTCTTT. Amino acids: CASSFMRSEGRGTEAFF. The rearrangement uses TRBV5-1 and TRBJ1-1, with unresolved D. The V gene lost 2 bases and the J gene lost 4 bases, with 21 bases spanning the gap. The CDR3 extends over 17 amino acids. Germline CDR1 and CDR2: SGHRS and YFSETQ.

V is TRBV24-1 and J is TRBJ2-3; no firm D call. Germline values: CDR1 KGHDR, CDR2 SFDVKD. CDR3 size: 14 residues. V lost 4 bases, J lost 4 bases, and 11 bases lay in between. The chain's CDR3 is CATSDPHSADTQYF. CDR3 nucleotides: TGTGCCACCAGTGACCCCCACAGTGCAGATACGCAGTATTTT.

The rearrangement links TRBV6-5 to TRBJ1-6; TRBD1 aligns across 10 bases. The germline V gene encodes CDR1 MNHEY and CDR2 SVGAGI. The CDR3 spans 14 residues. The V segment lost 5 bases and the J segment 11 bases; nucleotides outside the gene matches: 6. CDR3 DNA: TGTGCCAGCAGTATTGACAGGGGGCGACCACCCCTCCACTTT. Its protein product is CASSIDRGRPPLHF.

The chain joins TRBV19 to TRBJ1-4; D may be TRBD1 (5 bases). V was trimmed by 3 bases and J by 0 bases, leaving 8 bases between them. The CDR3 extends over 15 amino acids. Germline V gene lookup returns CDR1 LNHDA and CDR2 SQIVND (reference sequence). This CDR3 is CASSIRGATNEKLFF. For the CDR3, the DNA is TGTGCCAGTAGTATTCGGGGGGCAACTAATGAAAAACTGTTTTTT.

The chain employs TRBV28 and TRBJ2-1, with 10 bases that match TRBD2. The length of the CDR3 is 12 residues. V was clipped by 11 bases and J by 13 bases; unmatched bases: 11. From germline, CDR1 is MDHEN and CDR2 SYDVKM. The CDR3 DNA reads TGTGCCTCCGTGGCCCAGCGGGGGGGACAGTTCTTC. It is translated as CASVAQRGGQFF.

The chain joins TRBV5-1 to TRBJ1-2, with 9 positions matching TRBD1. V lost 4 bases, J lost 2 bases, and 6 bases stayed unmatched. The germline V gene has CDR1 SGHRS and CDR2 YFSETQ. The CDR3 runs to 15 residues. DNA of the CDR3: TGCGCCAGCAGCCCGAGGACAGGGGTAAACTATGGCTACACCTTC. Protein sequence: CASSPRTGVNYGYTF.

The V gene is TRBV29-1, the J gene TRBJ1-3; weak D call: TRBD1 (5 bases). This CDR3 is 14 amino acids long. V was pared by 5 bases and J by 0 bases, with 11 bases between. Germline V lookup: CDR1 SQVTM, CDR2 ANQGSEA. The CDR3 DNA reads as TGCAGCGTTTTAGGGACGGCCTCTGGAAACACCATATATTTT. Protein: CSVLGTASGNTIYF.

The chain uses TRBV30 and TRBJ1-4; D may be TRBD1 (6 bases). The CDR3 consists of 14 residues. V gave up 0 bases and J gave up 1 base, with 6 bases separating them. Germline V gene sequence: CDR1 GTSNPN, CDR2 SVGIG (reference sequence). The CDR3 coding sequence is TGTGCCTGGAGTGTAGGGGGAACTAATGAAAAACTGTTTTTT. Translation gives CAWSVGGTNEKLFF.

The chain links TRBV6-5 to TRBJ1-5; D might be TRBD1 (5 bases). Germline CDR1 is MNHEY and CDR2 is SVGAGI. This CDR3 has 14 amino acids. With 10 bases removed from V and 0 bases from J, the gap between germline ends came to 13 bases. CDR3 DNA sequence: TGTGCCATCTCGACAGATTATAGCAATCAGCCCCAGCATTTT. Translated, it gives CAISTDYSNQPQHF.

This sequence joins TRBV19 and TRBJ1-2, with D unclear. The V gene's germline CDR1 is LNHDA and CDR2 SQIVND (reference sequence). The V end lost 3 bases, the J end lost 5 bases, and 7 bases lay between the germline ends. This CDR3 is 12 amino acids long. CDR3 protein: CASSMPVYGYTF. Here the CDR3 DNA reads TGTGCCAGTAGTATGCCAGTTTATGGCTACACCTTC. Based on the CDR3 plus reference TRBV19 and TRBJ1-2, the full variable domain is DGGITQSPKYLFRKEGQNVTLSCEQNLNHDAMYWYRQDPGQGLRLIYYSQIVNDFQKGDIAEGYSVSREKKESFPLTVTSAQKNPTAFYLCASSMPVYGYTFGSGTRLTVV.

The gene calls are TRBV19 and TRBJ2-2; the match to TRBD1 covers 9 bases. The CDR3 consists of 17 residues. V lost 7 bases and J lost 0; bases outside the gene matches: 9. CDR1 is LNHDA and CDR2 is SQIVND in the germline V gene (reference sequence). The CDR3 coding sequence is TGTGCCAGTAAAGTGTGGGGGGACAGGGCGAACACCGGGGAGCTGTTTTTT. Its protein is CASKVWGDRANTGELFF.

The chain is built from TRBV14 and TRBJ1-6; a weak D match, TRBD1 (6 bases). Germline V gives CDR1 SGHDN, CDR2 FVKESK. This CDR3 spans 18 amino acids. The V gene lost 1 base and the J gene lost 0 bases, with 13 bases spanning the gap. The CDR3 nucleotides are TGTGCCAGCAGCCAAGTTAGGGGGTCCGGCTCCTATAATTCACCCCTCCACTTT. This gives the protein CASSQVRGSGSYNSPLHF.

This chain links TRBV5-1 with TRBJ1-6; 8 bases map to TRBD1. CDR1 and CDR2 from the germline V gene are SGHRS and YFSETQ. V gave up 0 bases and J gave up 10 bases; unmatched junction bases: 6. There are 15 residues in the CDR3. CDR3 residues: CASSLGDRSPSPLHF. The CDR3 coding sequence is TGCGCCAGCAGCTTGGGGGACAGGTCACCGTCACCCCTCCACTTT.

This chain connects TRBV11-1 to TRBJ1-2, with 7 bases fitting TRBD1. V lost 1 base to trimming and J lost 10 bases; unmatched junction nucleotides: 9. CDR3 size: 14 residues. Germline loops: CDR1 SGHAT, CDR2 FQDESV (reference sequence). CDR3 sequence (DNA): TGTGCCAGCAGCTTAGGGAAGGGGGCCGGCGCCTACACCTTC. Protein product: CASSLGKGAGAYTF.

This chain connects TRBV11-2 to TRBJ2-5, with unresolved D. Germline V lookup: CDR1 SGHAT, CDR2 FQNNGV. The germline V and J ends were trimmed by 0 bases and 2 bases, with 16 bases remaining between them. The CDR3 consists of 17 residues. CDR3 sequence: CASSLDLGRRIQETQYF. CDR3 DNA: TGTGCCAGCAGCTTAGATCTTGGACGCAGGATTCAAGAGACCCAGTACTTC.

This chain's CDR3 is CASSLADPRSGNTIYF. The CDR3 nucleotides read TGTGCCAGCAGCTTGGCAGACCCCCGCTCTGGAAACACCATATATTTT. The chain combines TRBV5-5 with TRBJ1-3, with D hard to call. The CDR3 has 16 residues. Germline CDR1 SGHKS, CDR2 YYEKEE (reference sequence). V lost 0 bases and J lost 0, with 10 bases in between.

The chain has TRBV3-1 (or the pseudogene TRBV3-2) and TRBJ2-3; 7 positions match TRBD2. This CDR3 is 13 amino acids long. The V gene's germline CDR1 is LGHDT and CDR2 YNNKEL (reference sequence). V gave up 4 bases and J gave up 5 bases; unmatched junction bases: 3. CDR3 region: CASSRTRGDTQYF. The CDR3 DNA reads TGTGCCAGCAGCCGGACTAGGGGAGATACGCAGTATTTT.

The gene calls are TRBV11-2 and TRBJ1-5; possibly TRBD1 for D (5 bases). This CDR3 has 15 amino acids. Trimming left V 5 bases short and J 1 base short, with 12 bases between. Per the germline V gene, CDR1 is SGHAT and CDR2 is FQNNGV. CDR3 in DNA: TGTGCCAGCAGCACCGGGGGGGGGAGCAATCAGCCCCAGCATTTT. It translates to CASSTGGGSNQPQHF.

Only one count was recorded for this clone. The gene calls are TRBV5-1 and TRBJ1-1; D not certain. Germline V gives CDR1 SGHRS, CDR2 YFSETQ. The CDR3 runs to 15 residues. Trimming pared 6 bases from V and 0 bases from J, leaving 15 bases between. The CDR3 DNA sequence: TGCGCCAGCACCCAATCCACAGCCATGAACACTGAAGCTTTCTTT. It codes for CASTQSTAMNTEAFF.

This clone was recorded only once. The chain joins TRBV25-1 to TRBJ2-3; 7 nucleotides line up with TRBD2. V gave up 4 bases and J gave up 2 bases; unmatched junction bases: 6. Germline V CDR1 and CDR2: MGHDK, SYGVNS. CDR3 length: 15 residues. CDR3 nucleotides: TGTGCCAGCAGTGCCGTCCGGGGGGACACAGATACGCAGTATTTT. Translation: CASSAVRGDTDTQYF.

V gene TRBV29-1 combines with J gene TRBJ1-1, with D unresolved. This CDR3 comprises 14 residues. The ends were cut back, 7 bases at V and 0 bases at J, with 15 bases in the middle. Germline assignment: CDR1 SQVTM and CDR2 ANQGSEA. The CDR3 bases are TGCAGCGCCCTAGACTGGGCTTTGAACACTGAAGCTTTCTTT. Translation: CSALDWALNTEAFF.

In this sample, this clone turned up a few times. V and J are TRBV5-6 and TRBJ1-2; D unresolved. From germline, CDR1 is SGHDT and CDR2 YYEEEE. CDR3 length equals 14 residues. V gave up 1 base and J gave up 8 bases, with 15 bases separating them. This chain's CDR3 is CASSLWESTEGYTF. CDR3 nucleotides: TGTGCCAGCAGCTTGTGGGAGTCTACGGAGGGCTACACCTTC.